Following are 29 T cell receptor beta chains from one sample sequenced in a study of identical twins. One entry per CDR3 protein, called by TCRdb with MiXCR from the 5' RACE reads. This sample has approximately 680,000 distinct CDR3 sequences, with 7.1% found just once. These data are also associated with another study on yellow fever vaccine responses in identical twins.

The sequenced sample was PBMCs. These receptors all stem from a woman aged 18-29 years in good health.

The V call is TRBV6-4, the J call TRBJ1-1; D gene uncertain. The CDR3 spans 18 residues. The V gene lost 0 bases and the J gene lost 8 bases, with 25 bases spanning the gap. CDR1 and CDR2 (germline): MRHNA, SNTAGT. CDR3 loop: CASSDSGQVPPRAGEAFF. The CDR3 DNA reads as TGTGCCAGCAGTGACTCCGGGCAGGTACCACCCCGGGCGGGAGAAGCTTTCTTT.

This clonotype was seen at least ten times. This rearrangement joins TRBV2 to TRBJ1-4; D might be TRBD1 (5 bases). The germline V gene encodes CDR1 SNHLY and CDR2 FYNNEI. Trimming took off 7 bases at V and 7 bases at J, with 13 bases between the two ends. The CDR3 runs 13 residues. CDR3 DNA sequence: TGTGCCAGCAAGGCGGGGGTAGTTGAAAAACTGTTTTTT. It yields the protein CASKAGVVEKLFF. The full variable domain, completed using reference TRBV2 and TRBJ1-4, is EPEVTQTPSHQVTQMGQEVILRCVPISNHLYFYWYRQILGQKVEFLVSFYNNEISEKSEIFDDQFSVERPDGSNFTLKIRSTKLEDSAMYFCASKAGVVEKLFFGSGTQLSVL.

CDR3 amino acids: CASSQPRLAGSSYEQYF. In DNA form, the CDR3 reads TGTGCCAGCAGCCAACCAAGACTAGCGGGGTCTTCCTACGAGCAGTACTTC. V usage is TRBV3-1 and J usage is TRBJ2-7, with 11 bases fitting TRBD2. V trimming: 2 bases; J trimming: 1 base; junction bases outside the gene matches: 7. This CDR3 is 17 amino acids long. Germline V gene sequence: CDR1 LGHDT, CDR2 YNNKEL (reference sequence).

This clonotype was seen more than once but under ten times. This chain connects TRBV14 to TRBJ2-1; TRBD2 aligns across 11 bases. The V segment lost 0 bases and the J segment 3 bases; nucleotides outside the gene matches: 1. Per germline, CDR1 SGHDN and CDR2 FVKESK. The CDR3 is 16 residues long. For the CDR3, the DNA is TGTGCCAGCAGCCAAGAGGGGACTAGCGGCTACAATGAGCAGTTCTTC. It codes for CASSQEGTSGYNEQFF.

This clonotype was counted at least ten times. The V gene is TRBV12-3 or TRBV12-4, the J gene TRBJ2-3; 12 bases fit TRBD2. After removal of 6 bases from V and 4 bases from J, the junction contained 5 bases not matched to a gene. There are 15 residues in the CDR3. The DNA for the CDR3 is TGTGCCAGCAGCAGGACTAGCGGGAAGGCAGATACGCAGTATTTT. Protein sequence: CASSRTSGKADTQYF.

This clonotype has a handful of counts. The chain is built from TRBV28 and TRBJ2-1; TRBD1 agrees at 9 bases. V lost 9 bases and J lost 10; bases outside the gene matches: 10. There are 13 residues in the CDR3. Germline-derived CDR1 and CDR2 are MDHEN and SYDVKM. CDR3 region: CASYESTGGEQFF. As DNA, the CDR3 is TGTGCCAGTTACGAATCCACAGGGGGCGAGCAGTTCTTC.

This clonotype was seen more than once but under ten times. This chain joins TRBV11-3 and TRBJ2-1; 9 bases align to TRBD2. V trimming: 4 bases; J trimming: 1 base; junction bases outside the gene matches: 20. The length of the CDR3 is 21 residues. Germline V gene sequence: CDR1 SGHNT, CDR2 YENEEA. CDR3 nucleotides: TGTGCCAGCAGCTCGAAACCGGGACTAGCAATCAACGGTTTATCCTACAATGAGCAGTTCTTC. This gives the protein CASSSKPGLAINGLSYNEQFF. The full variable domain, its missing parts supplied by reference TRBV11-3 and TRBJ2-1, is EAGVVQSPRYKIIEKKQPVAFWCNPISGHNTLYWYLQNLGQGPELLIRYENEEAVDDSQLPKDRFSAERLKGVDSTLKIQPAELGDSAVYLCASSSKPGLAINGLSYNEQFFGPGTRLTVL.

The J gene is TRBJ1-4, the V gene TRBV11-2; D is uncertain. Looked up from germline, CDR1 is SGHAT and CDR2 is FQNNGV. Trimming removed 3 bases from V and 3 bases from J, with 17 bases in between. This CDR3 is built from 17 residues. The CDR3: CASSFSLVRVANEKLFF. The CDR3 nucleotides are TGTGCCAGCAGCTTTTCCCTGGTCAGAGTGGCTAATGAAAAACTGTTTTTT.

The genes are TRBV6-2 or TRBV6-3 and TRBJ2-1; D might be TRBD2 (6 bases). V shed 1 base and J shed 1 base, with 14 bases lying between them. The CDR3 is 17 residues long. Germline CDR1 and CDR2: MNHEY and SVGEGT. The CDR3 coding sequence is TGTGCCAGCAGTTACTTGGGACTGAGAGCGTCCTACAATGAGCAGTTCTTC. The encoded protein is CASSYLGLRASYNEQFF.

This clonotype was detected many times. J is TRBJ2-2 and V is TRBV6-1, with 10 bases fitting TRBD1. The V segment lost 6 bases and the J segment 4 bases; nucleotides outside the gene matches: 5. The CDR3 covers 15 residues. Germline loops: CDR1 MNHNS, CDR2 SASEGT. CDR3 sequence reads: CASRGDRGTTGELFF. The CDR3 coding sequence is TGTGCCAGCAGAGGGGACAGGGGTACCACCGGGGAGCTGTTTTTT.

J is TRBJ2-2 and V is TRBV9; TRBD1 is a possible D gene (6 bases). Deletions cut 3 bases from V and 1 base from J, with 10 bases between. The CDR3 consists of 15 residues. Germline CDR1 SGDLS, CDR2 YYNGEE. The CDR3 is CASSGLTGNTGELFF. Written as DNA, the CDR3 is TGTGCCAGCAGCGGACTGACAGGGAACACCGGGGAGCTGTTTTTT.

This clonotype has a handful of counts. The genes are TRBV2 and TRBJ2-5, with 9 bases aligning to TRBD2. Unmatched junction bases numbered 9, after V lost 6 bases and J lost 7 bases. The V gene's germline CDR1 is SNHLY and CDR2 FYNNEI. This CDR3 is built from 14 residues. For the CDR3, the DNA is TGTGCCAGCAGCCCAGGACTAGCGAGCGTGACCCAGTACTTC. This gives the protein CASSPGLASVTQYF.

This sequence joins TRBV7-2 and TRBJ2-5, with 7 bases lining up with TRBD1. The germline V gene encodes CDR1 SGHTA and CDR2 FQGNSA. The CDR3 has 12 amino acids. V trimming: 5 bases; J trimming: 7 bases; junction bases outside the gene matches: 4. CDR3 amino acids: CASSVRQGTQYF. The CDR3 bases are TGTGCCAGCAGCGTACGACAGGGGACCCAGTACTTC. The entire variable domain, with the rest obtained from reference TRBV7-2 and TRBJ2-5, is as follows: GAGVSQSPSNKVTEKGKDVELRCDPISGHTALYWYRQSLGQGLEFLIYFQGNSAPDKSGLPSDRFSAERTGGSVSTLTIQRTQQEDSAVYLCASSVRQGTQYFGPGTRLLVL.

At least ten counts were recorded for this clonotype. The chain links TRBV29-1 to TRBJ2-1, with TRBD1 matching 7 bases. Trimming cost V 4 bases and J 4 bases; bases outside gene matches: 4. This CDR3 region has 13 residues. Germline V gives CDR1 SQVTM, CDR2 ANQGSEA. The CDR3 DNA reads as TGCAGCGTTGCACAGGGGAAATACAATGAGCAGTTCTTC. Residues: CSVAQGKYNEQFF.

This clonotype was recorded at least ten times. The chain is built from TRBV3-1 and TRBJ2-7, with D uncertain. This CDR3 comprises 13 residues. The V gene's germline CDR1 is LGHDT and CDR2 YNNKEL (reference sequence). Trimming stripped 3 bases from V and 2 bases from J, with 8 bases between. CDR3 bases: TGTGCCAGCAGCCAGGGTACCACCTACGAGCAGTACGTC. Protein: CASSQGTTYEQYV.

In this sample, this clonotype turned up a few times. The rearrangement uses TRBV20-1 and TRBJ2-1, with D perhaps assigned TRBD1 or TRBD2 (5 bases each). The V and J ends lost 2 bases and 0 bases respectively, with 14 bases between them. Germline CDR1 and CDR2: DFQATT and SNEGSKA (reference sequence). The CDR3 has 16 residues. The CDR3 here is CSARKTVGDSYNEQFF. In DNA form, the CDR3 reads TGCAGTGCTAGAAAGACAGTGGGGGACTCCTACAATGAGCAGTTCTTC.

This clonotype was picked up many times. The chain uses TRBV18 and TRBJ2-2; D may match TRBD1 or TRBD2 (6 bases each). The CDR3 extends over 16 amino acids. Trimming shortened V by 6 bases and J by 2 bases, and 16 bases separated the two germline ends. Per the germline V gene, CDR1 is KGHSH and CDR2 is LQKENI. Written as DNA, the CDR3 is TGTGCCAGCTCCGGGGGACGGACAGATAACACCGGGGAGCTGTTTTTT. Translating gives CASSGGRTDNTGELFF.

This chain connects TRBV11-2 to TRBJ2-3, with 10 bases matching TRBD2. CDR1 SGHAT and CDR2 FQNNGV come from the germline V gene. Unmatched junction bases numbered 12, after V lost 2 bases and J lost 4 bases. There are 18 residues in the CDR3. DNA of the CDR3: TGTGCCAGCAGCTTACCACGTCTAGCGGGGGTGGAGGCAGATACGCAGTATTTT. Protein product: CASSLPRLAGVEADTQYF.

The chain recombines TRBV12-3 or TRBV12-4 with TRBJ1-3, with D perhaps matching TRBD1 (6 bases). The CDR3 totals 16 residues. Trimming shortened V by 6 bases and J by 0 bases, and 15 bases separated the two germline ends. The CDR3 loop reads CASRSPGQTSGNTIYF. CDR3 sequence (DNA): TGTGCCAGCAGGTCTCCGGGACAAACCTCTGGAAACACCATATATTTT.

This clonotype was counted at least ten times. CDR3 region: CASSSGFFGELFF. In DNA form, the CDR3 reads TGTGCCAGCAGTTCGGGATTCTTCGGGGAGCTGTTTTTT. The genes are TRBV6-6 and TRBJ2-2; TRBD2 might be the D (5 bases). V gave up 4 bases and J gave up 7 bases, with 10 bases separating them. The CDR3 extends over 13 amino acids. Germline V gene lookup returns CDR1 MNHNY and CDR2 SVGAGI (reference sequence).

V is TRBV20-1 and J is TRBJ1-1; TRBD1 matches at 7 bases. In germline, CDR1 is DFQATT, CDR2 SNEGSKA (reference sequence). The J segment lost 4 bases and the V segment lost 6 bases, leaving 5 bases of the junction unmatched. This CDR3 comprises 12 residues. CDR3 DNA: TGCAGTGCGAAGACAGGGAGCACTGAAGCTTTCTTT. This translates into CSAKTGSTEAFF.

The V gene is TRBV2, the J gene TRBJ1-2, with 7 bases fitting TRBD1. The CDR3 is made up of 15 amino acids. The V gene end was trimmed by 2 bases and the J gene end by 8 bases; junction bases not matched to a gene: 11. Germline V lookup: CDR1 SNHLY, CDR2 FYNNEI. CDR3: CASSESRDRVGGYTF. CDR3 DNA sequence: TGTGCCAGCAGTGAAAGTCGTGACAGGGTAGGAGGCTACACCTTC.

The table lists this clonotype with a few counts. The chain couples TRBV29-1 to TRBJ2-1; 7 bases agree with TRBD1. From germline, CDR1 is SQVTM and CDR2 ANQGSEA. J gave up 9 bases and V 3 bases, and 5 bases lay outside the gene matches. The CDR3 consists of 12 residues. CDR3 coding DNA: TGCAGCGTTGAGAGAGACAGGGCTGAGCAGTTCTTC. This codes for CSVERDRAEQFF.

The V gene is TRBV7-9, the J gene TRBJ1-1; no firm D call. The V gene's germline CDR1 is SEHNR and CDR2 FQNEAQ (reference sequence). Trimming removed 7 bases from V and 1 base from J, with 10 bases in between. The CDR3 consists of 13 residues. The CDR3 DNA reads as TGTGCCAGCAACAACGACCCGAACACTGAAGCTTTCTTT. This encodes CASNNDPNTEAFF.

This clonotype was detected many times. The CDR3 coding sequence is TGCGCCAGCAGCTTAAACTCCGGGCCCCCACATCAGCCCCAGCATTTT. Its protein product is CASSLNSGPPHQPQHF. This chain uses TRBV5-1 with TRBJ1-5; D unresolved. Germline CDR1 and CDR2: SGHRS and YFSETQ. The ends were cut back, 2 bases at V and 5 bases at J, with 17 bases in the middle. CDR3 length: 16 residues. Using reference TRBV5-1 and TRBJ1-5 for the parts outside the CDR3, the full variable domain is KAGVTQTPRYLIKTRGQQVTLSCSPISGHRSVSWYQQTPGQGLQFLFEYFSETQRNKGNFPGRFSGRQFSNSRSEMNVSTLELGDSALYLCASSLNSGPPHQPQHFGDGTRLSIL.

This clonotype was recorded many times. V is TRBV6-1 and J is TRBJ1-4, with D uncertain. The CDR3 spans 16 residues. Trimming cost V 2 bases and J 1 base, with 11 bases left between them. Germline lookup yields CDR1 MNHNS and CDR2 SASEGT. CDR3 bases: TGTGCCAGCAGTGAATTTTCTGGGATAACTAATGAAAAACTGTTTTTT. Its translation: CASSEFSGITNEKLFF.

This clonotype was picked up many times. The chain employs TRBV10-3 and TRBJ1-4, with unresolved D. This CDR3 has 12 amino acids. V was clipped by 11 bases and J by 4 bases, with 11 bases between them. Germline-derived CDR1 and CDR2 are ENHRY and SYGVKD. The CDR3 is CASKGNNEKLFF. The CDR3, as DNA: TGTGCCTCGAAGGGAAATAATGAAAAACTGTTTTTT.

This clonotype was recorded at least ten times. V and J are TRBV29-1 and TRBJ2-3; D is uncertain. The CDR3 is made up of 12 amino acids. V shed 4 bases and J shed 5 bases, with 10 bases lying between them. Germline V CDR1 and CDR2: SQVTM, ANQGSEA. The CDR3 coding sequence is TGCAGCGTTGGGCCGTCCGGAGATACGCAGTATTTT. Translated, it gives CSVGPSGDTQYF.

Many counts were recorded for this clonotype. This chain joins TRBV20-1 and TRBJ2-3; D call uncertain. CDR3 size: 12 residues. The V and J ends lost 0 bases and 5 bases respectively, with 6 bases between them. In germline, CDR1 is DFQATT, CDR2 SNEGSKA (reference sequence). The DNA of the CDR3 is TGCAGTGCTAGAGATTGGGGAGATACGCAGTATTTT. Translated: CSARDWGDTQYF.